This entry lists 6 T cell receptor beta chains sequenced from one sample in a study of blood T cells in healthy people across ages. Combining a sample-barcoded 5' primer with a J-beta primer mix, a second PCR ran for about 6 to 11 cycles. From the 5' RACE reads, TCRdb called clonotypes with MiXCR, one entry per CDR3 protein. The table records some 710,000 distinct CDR3 sequences, about a fifth of them present only once. The sample comprised blood. The receptor set was obtained from a man between 65 and 80 years old in good health.

This clonotype has a handful of counts. The chain recombines TRBV28 with TRBJ2-5; D gene uncertain. The last part of the DNA fits TRBJ2-7 better; the J call may be wrong. CDR1 and CDR2 (germline): MDHEN, SYDVKM. The CDR3 is 12 amino acids. The CDR3 is CASSLPYYEQYF. The DNA for the CDR3 is TGTGCCAGCAGTTTACCCTATTACGAGCAGTACTTC.

The V and J genes are TRBV4-1 and TRBJ2-3, with D tentatively TRBD1 (6 bases). CDR1 MGHRA and CDR2 YSYEKL come from the germline V gene. The CDR3 contains 16 residues. V lost 3 bases and J lost 0, with 13 bases in between. Here the CDR3 DNA reads TGCGCCAGCAGCCACCGCGACAGGCTTAGCACAGATACGCAGTATTTT. Its protein is CASSHRDRLSTDTQYF.

CDR3 loop: CASSLGLAGNQETQYF. The CDR3 DNA reads TGCGCCAGCAGCCTGGGACTAGCGGGTAACCAAGAGACCCAGTACTTC. The rearrangement uses TRBV5-1 and TRBJ2-5; 12 bases match TRBD2. V lost 4 bases to trimming and J lost 0 bases; unmatched junction nucleotides: 4. Germline CDR1 and CDR2: SGHRS and YFSETQ. This CDR3 contains 16 residues.

This clonotype turned up a few times. The chain employs TRBV21-1 and TRBJ1-4. TRBV21-1 is a listed pseudogene. The CDR3 is made up of 18 amino acids. As DNA, the CDR3 is TGTGCCAGCAGCAATTCCCCGCACAGGGCCCTACAGAATGAAAAACTGTTTTTT. This sequence encodes CASSNSPHRALQNEKLFF.

The chain has TRBV24-1 and TRBJ2-7, with unresolved D. The germline gives CDR1 KGHDR, CDR2 SFDVKD. V was cut by 4 bases and J by 2 bases, with 11 bases left in between. The CDR3 totals 14 residues. CDR3 sequence reads: CATSETGLPYEQYF. The CDR3 DNA reads TGTGCCACCAGTGAAACCGGCCTTCCCTACGAGCAGTACTTC.

This clonotype was seen a few times. The chain employs TRBV12-3 or TRBV12-4 and TRBJ2-3; D is ambiguous. Trimming stripped 6 bases from V and 0 bases from J, with 10 bases between. CDR3 length: 14 residues. The CDR3 here is CASRTGSSTDTQYF. DNA of the CDR3: TGTGCCAGCAGGACTGGCAGTAGCACAGATACGCAGTATTTT.